The clone carrying this TCR beta chain came up a few times. The CDR3 sequence is 14 residues long. V dropped 5 bases and J dropped 8 bases, with 15 bases sitting between them. Germline V gene sequence: CDR1 SEHNR, CDR2 FQNEAQ (reference sequence). The sample comes from a study of OX40 agonist ivuxolimab in advanced cancers. Measured with immunoSEQ multiplex PCR; TCRdb has only the in-frame clones, and not every one. The repertoire holds tens of thousands of clones, with approximately 88% as singletons. The specimen comprised CD4+ or CD8+ T cells sorted from blood, sampled in a trial of the OX40 agonist ivuxolimab. The chain recombines TRBV7-9 with TRBJ2-2; D call uncertain. The TCR was taken from an adult with an advanced solid tumor such as melanoma, head and neck, liver or kidney cancer. CDR3 nucleotides: TGTGCCAGCAGCCCTCCCTGGTCTGGGGGGGAGCTGTTTTTT. Translating it yields CASSPPWSGGELFF.